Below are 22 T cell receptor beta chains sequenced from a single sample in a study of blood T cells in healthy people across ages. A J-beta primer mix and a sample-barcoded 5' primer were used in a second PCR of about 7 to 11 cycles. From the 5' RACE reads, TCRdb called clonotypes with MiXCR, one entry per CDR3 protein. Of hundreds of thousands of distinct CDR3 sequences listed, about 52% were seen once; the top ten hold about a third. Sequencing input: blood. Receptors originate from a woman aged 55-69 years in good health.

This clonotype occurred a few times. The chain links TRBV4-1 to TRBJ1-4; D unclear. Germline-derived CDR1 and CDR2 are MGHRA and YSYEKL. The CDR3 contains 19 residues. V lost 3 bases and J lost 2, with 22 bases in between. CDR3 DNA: TGCGCCAGCAGCCACACTTTCTTGGCGGACGCCACCACTAATGAAAAACTGTTTTTT. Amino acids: CASSHTFLADATTNEKLFF.

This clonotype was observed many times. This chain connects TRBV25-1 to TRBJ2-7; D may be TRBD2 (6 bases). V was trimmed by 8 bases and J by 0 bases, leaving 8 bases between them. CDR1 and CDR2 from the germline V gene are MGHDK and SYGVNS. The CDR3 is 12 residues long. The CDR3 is CASRGSSYEQYF. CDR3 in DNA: TGTGCCAGCCGGGGGAGCTCCTACGAGCAGTACTTC.

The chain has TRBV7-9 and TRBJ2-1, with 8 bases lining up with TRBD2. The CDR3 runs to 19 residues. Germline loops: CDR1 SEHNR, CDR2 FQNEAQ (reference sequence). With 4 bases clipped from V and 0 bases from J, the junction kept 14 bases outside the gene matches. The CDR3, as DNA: TGTGCCAGCAGCTCACAGGATCCGGGACTAGGAAGCTCCTACAATGAGCAGTTCTTC. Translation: CASSSQDPGLGSSYNEQFF. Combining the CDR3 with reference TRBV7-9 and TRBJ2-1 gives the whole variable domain DTGVSQNPRHKITKRGQNVTFRCDPISEHNRLYWYRQTLGQGPEFLTYFQNEAQLEKSRLLSDRFSAERPKGSFSTLEIQRTEQGDSAMYLCASSSQDPGLGSSYNEQFFGPGTRLTVL.

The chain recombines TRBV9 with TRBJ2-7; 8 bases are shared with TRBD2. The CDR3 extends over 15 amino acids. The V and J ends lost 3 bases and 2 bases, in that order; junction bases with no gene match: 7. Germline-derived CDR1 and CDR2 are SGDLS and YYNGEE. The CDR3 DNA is TGTGCCAGCAGCGGACGGGGTAGCGGGACCTACGAGCAGTACTTC. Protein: CASSGRGSGTYEQYF.

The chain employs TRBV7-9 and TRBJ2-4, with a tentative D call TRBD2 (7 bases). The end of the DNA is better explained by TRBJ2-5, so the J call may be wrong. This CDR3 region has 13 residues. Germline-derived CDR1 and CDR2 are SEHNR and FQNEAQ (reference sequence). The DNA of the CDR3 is TGTGCCGTCAAAGCAGGGGAGGGAGAGACCCAGTACTTC. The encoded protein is CAVKAGEGETQYF.

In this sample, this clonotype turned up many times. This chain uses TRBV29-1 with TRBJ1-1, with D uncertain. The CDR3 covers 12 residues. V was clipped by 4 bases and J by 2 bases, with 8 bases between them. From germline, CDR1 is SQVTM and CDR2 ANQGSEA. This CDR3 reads CSVARGNTEAFF. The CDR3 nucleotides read TGCAGCGTTGCCCGGGGAAACACTGAAGCTTTCTTT.

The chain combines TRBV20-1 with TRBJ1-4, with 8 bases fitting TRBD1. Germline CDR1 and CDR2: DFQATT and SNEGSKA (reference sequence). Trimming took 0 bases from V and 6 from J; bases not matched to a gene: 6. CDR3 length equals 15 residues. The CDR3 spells CSARDGGTGHEKLFF. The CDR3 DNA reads TGCAGTGCTAGAGATGGTGGGACAGGTCATGAAAAACTGTTTTTT.

The CDR3 loop reads CASSWVEYTEAFF. For the CDR3, the DNA is TGCGCCAGCAGCTGGGTAGAATACACTGAAGCTTTCTTT. The V call is TRBV5-1, the J call TRBJ1-1; D gene uncertain. The V gene's germline CDR1 is SGHRS and CDR2 YFSETQ. There are 13 residues in the CDR3. Trimming removed 3 bases at V and 3 bases at J, with 9 bases between.

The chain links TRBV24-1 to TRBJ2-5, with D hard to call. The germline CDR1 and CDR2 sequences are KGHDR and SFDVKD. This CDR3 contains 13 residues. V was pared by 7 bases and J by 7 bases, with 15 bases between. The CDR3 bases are TGTGCCACCAGCAGGCACGAGGAAGGGACCCAGTACTTC. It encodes CATSRHEEGTQYF.

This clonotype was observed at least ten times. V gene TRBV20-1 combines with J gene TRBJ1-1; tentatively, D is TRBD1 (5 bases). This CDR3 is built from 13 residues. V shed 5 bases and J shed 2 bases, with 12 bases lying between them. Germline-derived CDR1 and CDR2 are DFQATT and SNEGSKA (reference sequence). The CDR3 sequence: CSAFPDRNTEAFF. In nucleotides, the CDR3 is TGCAGTGCTTTCCCCGACAGAAACACTGAAGCTTTCTTT.

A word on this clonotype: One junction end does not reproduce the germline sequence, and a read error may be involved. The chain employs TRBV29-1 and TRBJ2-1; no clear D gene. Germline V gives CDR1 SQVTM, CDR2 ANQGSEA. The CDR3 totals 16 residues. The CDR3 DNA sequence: TGCAGCGTTGGTGGCGGTCTTGTAAGCTCCTACAATGAGCGGTTCTTC. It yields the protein CSVGGGLVSSYNERFF.

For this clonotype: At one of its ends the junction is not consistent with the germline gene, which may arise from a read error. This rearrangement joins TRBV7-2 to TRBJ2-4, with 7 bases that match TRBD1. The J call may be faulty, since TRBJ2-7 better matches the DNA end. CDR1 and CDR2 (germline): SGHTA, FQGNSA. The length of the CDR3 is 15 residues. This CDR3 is CASSARQGSSCEQYF. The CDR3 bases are TGTGCCAGCAGCGCAAGACAGGGAAGCTCCTGCGAGCAGTACTTC.

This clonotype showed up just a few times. CDR3 sequence reads: CSASPGLAGTTHEQFF. CDR3 nucleotide sequence: TGCAGTGCTAGTCCCGGACTAGCGGGAACTACCCATGAGCAGTTCTTC. The chain carries TRBV20-1 and TRBJ2-1, with 12 bases identical to TRBD2. V was pared by 3 bases and J by 8 bases, with 11 bases of the junction left unmatched. The CDR3 totals 16 residues. CDR1 and CDR2 from the germline V gene are DFQATT and SNEGSKA (reference sequence).

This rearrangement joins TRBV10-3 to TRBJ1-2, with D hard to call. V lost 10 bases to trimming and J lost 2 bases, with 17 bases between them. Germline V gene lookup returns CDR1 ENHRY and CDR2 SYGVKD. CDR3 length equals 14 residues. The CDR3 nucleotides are TGTGCCAGCAAGTTCTTTCAAGGCAACTATGGCTACACCTTC. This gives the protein CASKFFQGNYGYTF.

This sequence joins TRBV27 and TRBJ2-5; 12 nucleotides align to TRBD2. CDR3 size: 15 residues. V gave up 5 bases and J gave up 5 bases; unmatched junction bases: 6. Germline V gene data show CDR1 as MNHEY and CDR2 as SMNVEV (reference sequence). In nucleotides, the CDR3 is TGTGCCAGCAGTCGAGACCTAGCGGGGGGGGAGACCCAGTACTTC. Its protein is CASSRDLAGGETQYF.

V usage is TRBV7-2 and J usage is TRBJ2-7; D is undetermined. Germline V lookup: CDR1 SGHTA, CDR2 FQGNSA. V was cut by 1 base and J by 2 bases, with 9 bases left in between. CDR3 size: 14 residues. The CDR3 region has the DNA TGTGCCAGCAGCTTAGACCGATGGACCTACGAGCAGTACTTC. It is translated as CASSLDRWTYEQYF. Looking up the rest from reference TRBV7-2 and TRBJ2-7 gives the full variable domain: GAGVSQSPSNKVTEKGKDVELRCDPISGHTALYWYRQSLGQGLEFLIYFQGNSAPDKSGLPSDRFSAERTGGSVSTLTIQRTQQEDSAVYLCASSLDRWTYEQYFGPGTRLTVT.

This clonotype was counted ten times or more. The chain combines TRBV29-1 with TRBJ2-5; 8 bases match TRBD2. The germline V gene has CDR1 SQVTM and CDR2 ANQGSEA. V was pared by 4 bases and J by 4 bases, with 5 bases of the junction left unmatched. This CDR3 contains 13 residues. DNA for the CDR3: TGCAGCGTTGGACTAGCGACGGGAGAGACCCAGTACTTC. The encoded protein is CSVGLATGETQYF.

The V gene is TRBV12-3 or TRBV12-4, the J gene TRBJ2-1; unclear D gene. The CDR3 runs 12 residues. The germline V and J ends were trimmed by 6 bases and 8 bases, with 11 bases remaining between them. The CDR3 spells CASRHQGDEQFF. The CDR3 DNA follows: TGTGCCAGCAGACATCAAGGCGATGAGCAGTTCTTC.

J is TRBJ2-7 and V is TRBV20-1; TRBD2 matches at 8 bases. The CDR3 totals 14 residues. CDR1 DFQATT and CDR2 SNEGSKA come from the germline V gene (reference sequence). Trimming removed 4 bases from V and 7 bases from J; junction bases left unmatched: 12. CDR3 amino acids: CSATQGAGVGEQYF. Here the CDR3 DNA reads TGCAGTGCTACCCAGGGAGCGGGAGTGGGAGAGCAGTACTTC.

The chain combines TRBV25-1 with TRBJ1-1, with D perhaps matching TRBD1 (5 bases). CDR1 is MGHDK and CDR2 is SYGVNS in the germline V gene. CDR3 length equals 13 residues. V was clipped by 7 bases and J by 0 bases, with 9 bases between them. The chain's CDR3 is CASTGAMNTEAFF. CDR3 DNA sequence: TGTGCCAGCACTGGGGCCATGAACACTGAAGCTTTCTTT.

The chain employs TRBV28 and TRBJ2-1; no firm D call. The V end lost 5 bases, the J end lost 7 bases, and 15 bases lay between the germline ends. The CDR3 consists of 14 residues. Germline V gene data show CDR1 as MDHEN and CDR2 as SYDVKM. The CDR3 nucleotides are TGTGCCAGCAGTAAAAGGACGGGTCGGAATGAGCAGTTCTTC. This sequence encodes CASSKRTGRNEQFF.

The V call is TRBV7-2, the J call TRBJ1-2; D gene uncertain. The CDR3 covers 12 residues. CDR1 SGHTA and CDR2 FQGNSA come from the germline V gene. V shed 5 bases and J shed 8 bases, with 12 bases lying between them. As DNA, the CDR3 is TGTGCCAGCAGCCCCGTTAGGGAAGGCTACACCTTC. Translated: CASSPVREGYTF. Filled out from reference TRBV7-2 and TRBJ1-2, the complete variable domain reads GAGVSQSPSNKVTEKGKDVELRCDPISGHTALYWYRQSLGQGLEFLIYFQGNSAPDKSGLPSDRFSAERTGGSVSTLTIQRTQQEDSAVYLCASSPVREGYTFGSGTRLTVV.